The TCR beta chain under discussion was sequenced for a study of blood T cell repertoires in COVID-19 (dated by TCRdb to about 2020). Some background on the complete study: Samples covering the acute and convalescent phases of COVID-19 were provided by collaborators in the United States, Italy and Spain. The prospective study material was composed of cDNA or gDNA derived from T cells, B-cell-depleted T cells, or PBMCs. Deeply sampled blood TCRbeta repertoires from subjects exposed to, actively infected with, or recovered from COVID-19 were included in the dataset. The repertoires were released in a freely available public database intended as a resource for research on the immune response to SARS-CoV-2. Samples came from the ongoing ImmuneRACE study (first 160 participants) plus 1,254 subjects from 6 global collaborators. Sample metadata almost always included a de-identified subject ID, COVID-19 status, age in years and sex. Where available, HLA class I and class II types were taken from metadata supplied by the sample provider and were not determined by assay-based typing. The paper as a whole reports these results and caveats: The amount of clinical and demographic metadata varied by source and participant and was provided uncurated.

In Seattle, one collaborating source enrolled patients while the infection was active and tracked those patients longitudinally over the course of disease. Each collaborating institution followed its own protocols to collect whole blood in K2EDTA tubes. For TCRbeta analysis, collaborators shipped samples as frozen whole blood, isolated PBMCs, or DNA extracted from either of those sample types. To note about this clone: It has no known antigen specificity. Base qualities were left out, and no much larger clone turns up one base away.

The immunoSEQ Assay, a bias-controlled multiplex PCR, was used to amplify TCRbeta CDR3 regions from genomic DNA. The source study handled its data this way. The number of nucleated cells in each sample was estimated from the amplification of reference gene primers within the assay. Sequence reads were collapsed and filtered to measure the absolute abundance of every unique TCRbeta CDR3 rearrangement. For each sample, productive Simpson clonality was calculated by taking the square root of Simpson's diversity index across productive rearrangements. What TCRdb holds here is the immuneACCESS table cut down to in-frame rearrangements. Part of the clones is not present; checked against another copy, under half of the missing clones reflect an unresolved V gene, and the others are unexplained. V and J calls and clone size are those listed in that table; D and trimming were worked out from the DNA. This sample has more than 350,000 clones in its table, and roughly 90% of those were observed once. The ten top clones hold around 3% of the sample.

The junction shows trimming of 3 bases on V and 0 bases on J, plus 12 bases between the germline ends. CDR3 length: 16 amino acids, cysteine to phenylalanine. The sequence is cut down to CDR3 DNA, 48 bases in frame from base 1. Sequences MRHNA (CDR1) and SNTAGT (CDR2) are obtained from the germline V gene. The source is a woman aged 25 to 45 with COVID-19, enrolled during active disease. The sample comprised peripheral blood. This receptor chain uses TRBV6-4 and TRBJ2-1; tentative D gene TRBD1, with 6 bases matching. This receptor carries the CDR3 CASSEQGYPSYNEQFF. The DNA reads TGTGCCAGCAGTGAACAGGGCTATCCCTCCTACAATGAGCAGTTCTTC.